Following are 2 T cell receptor beta chains from one sample sequenced in a study of neoadjuvant anti-PD-1 for oral cavity cancer. This table comes from immunoSEQ multiplex PCR, and its TCRdb copy is limited to in-frame clones, with some not included. The sample records 9,400 or so clones, 66% being singletons. This material consisted of tumor tissue, taken before nivolumab (anti-PD-1) treatment. These receptors were taken from a person between 40 and 85 years old with oral cavity squamous cell carcinoma.

Remarks on this clone: The same CDR3 arises from other DNA sequences in this sample as well. The V and J genes are TRBV9 and TRBJ1-5, with 8 bases matching TRBD1. After removal of 8 bases from V and 0 bases from J, the junction contained 10 bases not matched to a gene. The CDR3 has 16 residues. Germline values: CDR1 SGDLS, CDR2 YYNGEE. The CDR3 loop is CASSTGTGASNQPQHF. As DNA, the CDR3 is TGTGCCAGTAGCACCGGGACAGGAGCTAGCAATCAGCCCCAGCATTTT.

The V gene is TRBV27, the J gene TRBJ1-2; 9 bases agree with TRBD1. Germline V lookup: CDR1 MNHEY, CDR2 SMNVEV (reference sequence). The CDR3 contains 13 residues. J lost 6 bases, V lost 6 bases, and 5 bases had no gene match. For the CDR3, the DNA is TGTGCCAGCAGGCCTACAGGGGGCGATGGCTACACCTTC. Amino acid sequence: CASRPTGGDGYTF.